Sequencing of this TCR beta chain was carried out in a study of regulatory T cells in long-lasting Graves disease. Described time point: newly diagnosed GD, antithyroid drugs for less than 3 months. There was RNA extracted from PBMCs, and the TCR library was made from it. V was trimmed by 2 bases and J by 8 bases, leaving 22 bases between them. The CDR3 is 16 amino acids. Germline V CDR1 and CDR2: DFQATT, SNEGSKA (reference sequence). Researchers made TCR beta libraries by using iRepertoire HTBI primers and running Arm-PCR on CDR3 regions. TCRdb re-derived calls from the multiplex PCR reads in MiXCR, one entry per CDR3 protein. This sample has some 250,000 distinct CDR3 sequences; roughly 21% occur once, and the top ten carry approximately 13%. In this sample, this clonotype turned up many times.

The V and J genes are TRBV20-1 and TRBJ2-1; unclear D gene. This TCR was sampled from a female donor with Graves disease. Material: peripheral blood mononuclear cells (PBMCs), obtained at new diagnosis, from a patient treated with antithyroid drugs. The CDR3 nucleotides are TGCAGTGCTAGACCCATTGCGGCGCCGTTGTTCCATGAGCAGTTCTTC. The encoded protein is CSARPIAAPLFHEQFF.